This passage covers 26 T cell receptor beta chains from one sample sequenced in a study of blood T cell repertoires in COVID-19. Using immunoSEQ multiplex PCR, the repertoire was profiled, and TCRdb retains in-frame clones only, with some absent. The table has 100,000 to 150,000 clones, about 72% seen once; the top ten hold around 2%. What was sequenced was peripheral blood. Every receptor here comes from a woman between 65 and 79 years old with acute or convalescent COVID-19.

The sample holds a few counts of this clone. The genes are TRBV6-2 or TRBV6-3 and TRBJ1-5; 8 nucleotides match TRBD1. CDR1 is MNHEY and CDR2 is SVGEGT in the germline V gene. The CDR3 contains 14 residues. V lost 6 bases, J lost 7 bases, and 8 bases stayed unmatched. CDR3 region: CASSQGQGWQPQHF. The CDR3, as DNA: TGTGCCAGCAGCCAAGGACAGGGCTGGCAGCCCCAGCATTTT.

This clone was recorded a few times. V and J are TRBV7-9 and TRBJ1-1; D is unclear. The V gene's germline CDR1 is SEHNR and CDR2 FQNEAQ (reference sequence). This CDR3 has 13 residues. With 6 bases removed from V and 1 base from J, the gap between germline ends came to 9 bases. The CDR3 reads CASRLTENTEAFF. CDR3 nucleotides: TGTGCCAGCAGGTTAACAGAGAACACTGAAGCTTTCTTT. The whole variable domain, filled in from reference TRBV7-9 and TRBJ1-1, reads DTGVSQNPRHKITKRGQNVTFRCDPISEHNRLYWYRQTLGQGPEFLTYFQNEAQLEKSRLLSDRFSAERPKGSFSTLEIQRTEQGDSAMYLCASRLTENTEAFFGQGTRLTVV.

This clone showed up just a few times. The rearrangement links TRBV6-5 to TRBJ2-5, with D possibly matching TRBD2 (7 bases). This CDR3 has 13 amino acids. V dropped 0 bases and J dropped 6 bases, with 8 bases sitting between them. Germline assignment: CDR1 MNHEY and CDR2 SVGAGI. The chain's CDR3 is CASSYSGGQTQYF. CDR3 nucleotide sequence: TGTGCCAGCAGTTACTCCGGGGGGCAGACCCAGTACTTC.

The rearrangement uses TRBV4-1 and TRBJ2-5; 9 nucleotides align to TRBD1. Unmatched junction bases numbered 8, after V lost 4 bases and J lost 5 bases. Germline loops: CDR1 MGHRA, CDR2 YSYEKL. The CDR3 spans 15 residues. The CDR3 reads CASSRGTGLGETQYF. The CDR3 nucleotides read TGCGCCAGCAGCCGAGGGACAGGGCTTGGTGAGACCCAGTACTTC.

The rearrangement uses TRBV6-5 and TRBJ1-2; possibly TRBD1 for D (6 bases). This CDR3 has 14 residues. The germline CDR1 and CDR2 sequences are MNHEY and SVGAGI. The ends were cut back, 6 bases at V and 5 bases at J, with 16 bases in the middle. The CDR3: CASSRDIQGYGYTF. CDR3 DNA sequence: TGTGCCAGCAGCAGGGACATCCAAGGGTATGGCTACACCTTC.

The chain is built from TRBV6-4 and TRBJ2-2; 7 nucleotides match TRBD1. The V gene's germline CDR1 is MRHNA and CDR2 SNTAGT. Trimming removed 2 bases from V and 3 bases from J; junction bases left unmatched: 0. CDR3 length: 14 residues. The CDR3 loop reads CASSDDRDTGELFF. CDR3 coding DNA: TGTGCCAGCAGTGACGACAGGGACACCGGGGAGCTGTTTTTT.

This chain uses TRBV2 with TRBJ2-7, with 12 bases identical to TRBD2. In germline, CDR1 is SNHLY, CDR2 FYNNEI. V was pared by 6 bases and J by 3 bases, with 6 bases of the junction left unmatched. CDR3 length: 15 amino acids. Here the CDR3 DNA reads TGTGCCAGCAGGCGGACTAGCGGGGCCCACTACGAGCAGTACTTC. This sequence encodes CASRRTSGAHYEQYF.

The chain couples TRBV29-1 to TRBJ2-5, with 7 nucleotides matching TRBD2. The CDR3 contains 13 residues. The trim removed 2 bases at V and 3 bases at J, leaving 3 bases unmatched. In germline, CDR1 is SQVTM, CDR2 ANQGSEA. The CDR3: CSVEWLAEETQYF. DNA of the CDR3: TGCAGCGTTGAATGGCTAGCGGAAGAGACCCAGTACTTC.

The chain combines TRBV7-2 with TRBJ1-1; D unclear. Germline CDR1 is SGHTA and CDR2 is FQGNSA. The CDR3 consists of 14 residues. V was clipped by 1 base and J by 7 bases, with 13 bases between them. This chain's CDR3 is CASSLGVRTFEAFF. CDR3 bases: TGTGCCAGCAGCTTAGGGGTCAGGACTTTTGAAGCTTTCTTT.

CDR3 coding DNA: TGTGCCAGCAGTGCCAACCTGTTAGCGACCTCCTACAATGAGCAGTTCTTC. It translates to CASSANLLATSYNEQFF. This rearrangement joins TRBV28 to TRBJ2-1, with D perhaps TRBD2 (5 bases). Germline V gene sequence: CDR1 MDHEN, CDR2 SYDVKM. The CDR3 consists of 17 residues. Trimming removed 5 bases at V and 0 bases at J, with 17 bases between.

J is TRBJ1-2 and V is TRBV6-5; D call uncertain. Per germline, CDR1 MNHEY and CDR2 SVGAGI. V dropped 1 base and J dropped 7 bases, with 10 bases sitting between them. This CDR3 is built from 13 residues. CDR3 sequence: CASSYFRYSGYTF. The CDR3 coding sequence is TGTGCCAGCAGTTACTTCCGATACAGTGGCTACACCTTC.

This chain joins TRBV5-4 and TRBJ2-3; 12 positions match TRBD2. Trimming at V came to 1 base and at J to 1 base, leaving 1 base not matched to a gene. The CDR3 length is 16 residues. CDR1 is SGHNT and CDR2 is YYREEE in the germline V gene (reference sequence). The CDR3 DNA follows: TGTGCCAGCAGCTTGAGGACTAGCGGGGGCACAGATACGCAGTATTTT. Amino acid sequence: CASSLRTSGGTDTQYF.

This rearrangement joins TRBV28 to TRBJ1-5; D is uncertain. This CDR3 is built from 16 residues. The germline V and J ends were trimmed by 3 bases and 6 bases, with 18 bases remaining between them. Germline values: CDR1 MDHEN, CDR2 SYDVKM. The CDR3 sequence is CASSLLPGDFGQPQHF. DNA of the CDR3: TGTGCCAGCAGTTTGCTCCCGGGAGACTTCGGTCAGCCCCAGCATTTT.

This chain links TRBV4-3 with TRBJ1-1, with D possibly TRBD1 on 6 matching bases. Germline assignment: CDR1 LGHNA and CDR2 YSLEER. The ends were cut back, 3 bases at V and 2 bases at J, with 13 bases in the middle. The CDR3 length is 15 residues. The CDR3 loop reads CASSQDSLSNTEAFF. The CDR3 DNA sequence: TGCGCCAGCAGCCAGGACAGCCTATCCAACACTGAAGCTTTCTTT.

The chain couples TRBV5-1 to TRBJ2-2; the D gene is possibly TRBD1 (6 bases). Germline values: CDR1 SGHRS, CDR2 YFSETQ. The CDR3 has 15 residues. V was clipped by 1 base and J by 7 bases, with 14 bases between them. CDR3 protein: CASSLSPRGGGELFF. In DNA form, the CDR3 reads TGCGCCAGCAGCTTGTCCCCTAGAGGGGGCGGGGAGCTGTTTTTT.

The chain couples TRBV18 to TRBJ2-1; TRBD1 matches 8 bases. Losses at the gene ends were 4 bases for V and 0 bases for J; bases not matched to a gene: 17. Germline assignment: CDR1 KGHSH and CDR2 LQKENI. The CDR3 has 20 amino acids. The CDR3 loop is CASSRTGPHTTSPSYNEQFF. CDR3 bases: TGTGCCAGCTCACGGACAGGGCCCCACACTACCTCCCCCTCCTACAATGAGCAGTTCTTC.

The V and J genes are TRBV2 and TRBJ2-7; D is possibly TRBD2 (6 bases). With 7 bases removed from V and 1 base from J, the gap between germline ends came to 14 bases. This CDR3 spans 14 amino acids. Germline lookup yields CDR1 SNHLY and CDR2 FYNNEI. As DNA, the CDR3 is TGTGCCAGCATTGGCGGGGTACCTTCCTACGAGCAGTACTTC. This encodes CASIGGVPSYEQYF. Full variable domain (outside the CDR3, taken from reference TRBV2 and TRBJ2-7): EPEVTQTPSHQVTQMGQEVILRCVPISNHLYFYWYRQILGQKVEFLVSFYNNEISEKSEIFDDQFSVERPDGSNFTLKIRSTKLEDSAMYFCASIGGVPSYEQYFGPGTRLTVT.

This clone was observed a handful of times. The chain employs TRBV5-8 and TRBJ2-3; D is perhaps TRBD1 (6 bases). Germline V lookup: CDR1 SGHTS, CDR2 YDEGEE. Trimming removed 6 bases from V and 5 bases from J, with 16 bases in between. This CDR3 region has 14 residues. The CDR3 reads CASNWGLAKDTQYF. In DNA form, the CDR3 reads TGTGCCAGCAACTGGGGGCTAGCTAAAGATACGCAGTATTTT.

The V and J genes are TRBV18 and TRBJ2-6, with D possibly matching TRBD1 (6 bases). CDR3 size: 16 residues. Germline loops: CDR1 KGHSH, CDR2 LQKENI. The V end was cut by 4 bases, the J end by 0 bases, with 10 bases between. CDR3 loop: CASSLLGGSGANVLTF. CDR3 nucleotide sequence: TGTGCCAGCTCACTCCTAGGGGGCTCTGGGGCCAACGTCCTGACTTTC.

This chain uses TRBV6-5 with TRBJ1-2; maybe TRBD1 (6 bases). Germline V CDR1 and CDR2: MNHEY, SVGAGI. CDR3 length: 13 residues. V was pared by 6 bases and J by 8 bases, with 16 bases between. CDR3 amino acids: CASRADRFYGYTF. CDR3 DNA sequence: TGTGCCAGCAGGGCCGACAGGTTCTACGGCTACACCTTC.

Concerning this clone: At the DNA level, this CDR3 is encoded by other sequences in the same sample as well. The rearrangement links TRBV12-3 or TRBV12-4 to TRBJ1-2; D perhaps matches TRBD1 (6 bases). Trimming removed 5 bases from V and 5 bases from J, with 12 bases in between. The CDR3 extends over 13 amino acids. In DNA, the CDR3 is TGTGCCAGCAGTGGCCGAAGGGGGTATGGCTACACCTTC. It yields the protein CASSGRRGYGYTF.

This chain uses TRBV6-5 with TRBJ1-2, with TRBD1 matching 9 bases. CDR1 is MNHEY, CDR2 SVGAGI, per germline. V was clipped by 6 bases and J by 4 bases; unmatched bases: 6. The CDR3 consists of 14 residues. Written as DNA, the CDR3 is TGTGCCAGCAGCTCCGGACAGGGGCGCTATGGCTACACCTTC. The encoded protein is CASSSGQGRYGYTF.

J is TRBJ1-1 and V is TRBV28; the match to TRBD1 covers 9 bases. V was pared by 2 bases and J by 4 bases, with 5 bases of the junction left unmatched. The CDR3 is made up of 15 amino acids. Germline-derived CDR1 and CDR2 are MDHEN and SYDVKM. The CDR3 protein is CASSLRGQGGTEAFF. The CDR3 DNA follows: TGTGCCAGCAGTTTAAGGGGACAGGGCGGCACTGAAGCTTTCTTT.

The CDR3 is CASSHRQVSTNTGELFF. The CDR3, as DNA: TGCGCCAGCAGTCACCGACAGGTTAGCACGAACACCGGGGAGCTGTTTTTT. V gene TRBV23-1 combines with J gene TRBJ2-2; a possible D gene is TRBD1 (6 bases). TRBV23-1 is classed as an ORF, of uncertain function. The CDR3 has 17 amino acids. V lost 3 bases to trimming and J lost 0 bases, with 14 bases between them.

The rearrangement links TRBV5-6 to TRBJ2-7, with D hard to call. The CDR3 runs to 11 residues. Germline lookup yields CDR1 SGHDT and CDR2 YYEEEE. V shed 3 bases and J shed 5 bases, with 6 bases lying between them. The CDR3 DNA follows: TGTGCCAGCAGCTGGGCCAACGAGCAGTACTTC. Translating it yields CASSWANEQYF.

The chain links TRBV6-1 to TRBJ2-2, with D possibly TRBD2 on 6 matching bases. Trimming removed 8 bases at V and 6 bases at J, with 13 bases between. This CDR3 spans 13 amino acids. Per germline, CDR1 MNHNS and CDR2 SASEGT. The CDR3, as DNA: TGTGCCAGCCGTTCGGGAGTAGCCGGGGAGCTGTTTTTT. It codes for CASRSGVAGELFF.